This T cell receptor beta chain came from a study of long-term antiretroviral therapy in people with HIV. Background on the study: Collection of the earliest samples took place about a decade ahead of the 2015 immediate-ART recommendation. Study findings and constraints: Post-ART, diversity grew, though it stayed under transplant donor control levels. The study found narrower CDR3 length ranges in HIV repertoires than in controls.

With respect to this clone: Antigen specificity is unknown.

Runs used v3.0 of the immunoSEQ assay and were done at survey level. Generated by immunoSEQ multiplex PCR, the TCRdb table keeps only in-frame clones and is missing some. The sample has fewer than 40,000 clones; 86% are singletons. DNA was extracted from approximately 0.95-9.8 million thawed cryopreserved PBMC. CDR1 is MGHDK and CDR2 is SYGVNS in the germline V gene. The ends were cut back, 6 bases at V and 0 bases at J, with 6 bases in the middle. CDR3 length: 13 amino acids. The V gene is TRBV25-1, the J gene TRBJ2-1; D may be TRBD2 (5 bases). The receptor's source is a woman in her late teens or twenties with HIV. The material was unsorted PBMCs, obtained just before starting antiretroviral therapy. This CDR3 is CASSGDSYNEQFF. CDR3 in DNA: TGTGCCAGCAGCGGGGACTCCTACAATGAGCAGTTCTTC.